Shown below are 2 T cell receptor beta chains from a single sample sequenced in a study of OX40 agonist ivuxolimab in advanced cancers. Profiling relied on immunoSEQ multiplex PCR, and the TCRdb table lists in-frame clones only, not all of them. The sample lists 70,000 to 80,000 clones, roughly 88% seen once, with around 0.95% in the top ten. The source was CD4+ or CD8+ T cells sorted from blood, collected in a trial of the OX40 agonist ivuxolimab. These receptors all come from an adult with an advanced solid tumor such as melanoma, head and neck, liver or kidney cancer.

The V call is TRBV28, the J call TRBJ2-3, with a possible D match to TRBD2 (5 bases). There are 14 residues in the CDR3. V lost 8 bases, J lost 3 bases, and 15 bases lay in between. In germline, CDR1 is MDHEN, CDR2 SYDVKM. CDR3: CASGPTGRTDTQYF. CDR3 DNA sequence: TGTGCCAGCGGACCCACGGGAAGGACAGATACGCAGTATTTT. Looking up the rest from reference TRBV28 and TRBJ2-3 gives the full variable domain: DVKVTQSSRYLVKRTGEKVFLECVQDMDHENMFWYRQDPGLGLRLIYFSYDVKMKEKGDIPEGYSVSREKKERFSLILESASTNQTSMYLCASGPTGRTDTQYFGPGTRLTVL.

In this sample, this clone turned up a few times. V is TRBV18 and J is TRBJ1-1; a possible D gene is TRBD1 (5 bases). Per germline, CDR1 KGHSH and CDR2 LQKENI. Trimming took 1 base from V and 0 from J, leaving 15 bases between them. This CDR3 region has 17 residues. For the CDR3, the DNA is TGTGCCAGCTCACCACTTCCAGGGTTAAACATGAACACTGAAGCTTTCTTT. It translates to CASSPLPGLNMNTEAFF.